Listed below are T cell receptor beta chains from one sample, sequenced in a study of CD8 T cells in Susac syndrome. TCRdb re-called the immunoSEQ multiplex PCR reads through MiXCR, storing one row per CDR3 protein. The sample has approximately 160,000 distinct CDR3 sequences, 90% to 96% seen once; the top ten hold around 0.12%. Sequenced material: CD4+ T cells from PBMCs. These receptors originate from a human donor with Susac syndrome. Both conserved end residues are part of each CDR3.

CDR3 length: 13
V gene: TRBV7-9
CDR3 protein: CASSLAHSLGYTF

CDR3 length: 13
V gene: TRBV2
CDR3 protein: CASRSGTSYEQYF

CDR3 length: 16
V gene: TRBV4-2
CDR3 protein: CASSQGLATSTDTQYF

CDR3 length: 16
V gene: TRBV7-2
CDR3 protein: CASSVAPGQRNQPQHF

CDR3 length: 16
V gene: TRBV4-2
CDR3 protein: CASSQSRGQGTDTQYF

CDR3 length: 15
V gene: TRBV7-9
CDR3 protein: CASSSYRAGRETQYF

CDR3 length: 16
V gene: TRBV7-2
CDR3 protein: CASSPPGRGYNNEQFF

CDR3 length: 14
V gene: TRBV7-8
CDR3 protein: CASSRGGWNTEAFF

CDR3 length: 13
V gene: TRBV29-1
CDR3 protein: CSVEIRGVTEAFF

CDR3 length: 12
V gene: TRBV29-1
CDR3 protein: CSVVATHTEAFF

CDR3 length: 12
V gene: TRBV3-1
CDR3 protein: CASSQDEWVQYF

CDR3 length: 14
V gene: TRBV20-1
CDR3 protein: CSARGLQSTDTQYF

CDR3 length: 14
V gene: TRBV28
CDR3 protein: CASRDSSGGIPQFF

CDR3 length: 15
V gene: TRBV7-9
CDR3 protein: CASSSTTGNGNVLTF

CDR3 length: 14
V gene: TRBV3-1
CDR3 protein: CASSQGGLTDTQYF

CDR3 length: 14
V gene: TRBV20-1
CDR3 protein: CSARDWGFGQPQHF

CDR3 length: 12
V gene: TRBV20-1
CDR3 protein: CSASGMGNTIYF

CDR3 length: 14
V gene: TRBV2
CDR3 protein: CASTGDLANQPQHF

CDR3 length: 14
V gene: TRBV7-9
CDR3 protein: CASSTAQGVDGYTF

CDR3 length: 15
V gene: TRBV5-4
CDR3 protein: CASSLGTSGRVTQYF

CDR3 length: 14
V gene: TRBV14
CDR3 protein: CASSNRGSYNEQFF

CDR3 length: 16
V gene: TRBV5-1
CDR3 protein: CASSLWGDSSTDTQYF

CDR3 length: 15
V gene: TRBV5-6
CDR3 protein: CASSLWQRGVNEQFF

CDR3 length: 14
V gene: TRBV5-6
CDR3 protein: CASSLSSGYNEQFF

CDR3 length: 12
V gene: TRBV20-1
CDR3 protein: CSAWTPWNTIYF

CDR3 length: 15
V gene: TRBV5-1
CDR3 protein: CASSLAHRGLYEQYF

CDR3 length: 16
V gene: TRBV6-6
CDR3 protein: CASSYEGRGRTGELFF

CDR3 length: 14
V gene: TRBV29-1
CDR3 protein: CSVRAGVGSYEQYF

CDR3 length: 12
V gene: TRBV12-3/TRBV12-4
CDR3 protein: CASQPGGGEAFF

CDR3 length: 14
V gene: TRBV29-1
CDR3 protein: CSVVVGSYTGELFF

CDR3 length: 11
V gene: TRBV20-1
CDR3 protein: CSARDKGQQYF

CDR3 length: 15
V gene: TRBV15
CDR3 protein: CATSRGSTGDHEQYF

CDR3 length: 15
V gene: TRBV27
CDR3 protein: CASSFEGKHRETQYF